Listed here are 17 T cell receptor beta chains from one sample, sequenced in a study of cytomegalovirus exposure and HLA in healthy donors. The PCR used 60 Vbeta and 13 Jbeta primers. Profiling relied on immunoSEQ multiplex PCR, and the TCRdb table lists in-frame clones only, not all of them. The table has roughly 43,000 clones, roughly 60% seen once. Sequences were obtained from PBMCs. The receptor set was obtained from a human donor in good health.

V and J are TRBV30 and TRBJ1-5; D not certain. V lost 2 bases, J lost 6 bases, and 11 bases lay in between. The CDR3 is made up of 13 amino acids. CDR1 and CDR2 from the germline V gene are GTSNPN and SVGIG (reference sequence). DNA for the CDR3: TGTGCCTGGAGTAAGGAGGGAGGTCAGCCCCAGCATTTT. It codes for CAWSKEGGQPQHF.

This rearrangement joins TRBV6-4 to TRBJ2-7; D might be TRBD1 (6 bases). CDR3 length equals 13 residues. Trimming cost V 5 bases and J 3 bases, with 11 bases left between them. In germline, CDR1 is MRHNA, CDR2 SNTAGT. In DNA, the CDR3 is TGTGCCAGCAGTCCCCGGACAGTCTACGAGCAGTACTTC. Translation: CASSPRTVYEQYF.

This clone was detected once. The rearrangement joins TRBV9 to TRBJ1-2; D call uncertain. Germline CDR1 reads SGDLS; CDR2 reads YYNGEE. CDR3 length: 15 amino acids. Trimming left V 1 base short and J 3 bases short, with 13 bases between. The CDR3 nucleotides are TGTGCCAGCAGCGTAAGCGGTCGGGGTGACTATGGCTACACCTTC. Residues: CASSVSGRGDYGYTF.

This chain joins TRBV10-3 and TRBJ1-5; D not certain. The V and J ends lost 1 base and 6 bases respectively, with 10 bases between them. The CDR3 sequence is 14 residues long. CDR1 is ENHRY, CDR2 SYGVKD, per germline. The CDR3 loop reads CAISELAEGQPQHF. CDR3 bases: TGTGCCATCAGTGAGTTGGCTGAGGGTCAGCCCCAGCATTTT.

J is TRBJ1-6 and V is TRBV5-6; a possible D gene is TRBD1 (6 bases). With 0 bases removed from V and 7 bases from J, the gap between germline ends came to 11 bases. Germline values: CDR1 SGHDT, CDR2 YYEEEE. CDR3 length equals 15 residues. CDR3: CASSLAGRGNSPLHF. DNA of the CDR3: TGTGCCAGCAGCTTGGCGGGCAGGGGAAATTCACCCCTCCACTTT.

The J gene is TRBJ1-6, the V gene TRBV9; 7 nucleotides align to TRBD1. In germline, CDR1 is SGDLS, CDR2 YYNGEE. This CDR3 spans 18 amino acids. With 0 bases clipped from V and 7 bases from J, the junction kept 13 bases outside the gene matches. CDR3 protein: CASSVGDSYRDWNSPLHF. The CDR3 coding sequence is TGTGCCAGCAGCGTAGGGGACAGCTACCGCGATTGGAATTCACCCCTCCACTTT.

This chain joins TRBV19 and TRBJ1-2, with a tentative D call TRBD1 (6 bases). The V and J ends lost 5 bases and 2 bases respectively, with 15 bases between them. The CDR3 extends over 15 amino acids. Germline CDR1 reads LNHDA; CDR2 reads SQIVND (reference sequence). This CDR3 is CASSAPGGPNYGYTF. The CDR3, as DNA: TGTGCCAGTAGTGCCCCGGGGGGCCCAAACTATGGCTACACCTTC.

This sequence joins TRBV7-9 and TRBJ1-2; no reliable D call. The ends were cut back, 4 bases at V and 0 bases at J, with 12 bases in the middle. The CDR3 consists of 15 residues. The V gene's germline CDR1 is SEHNR and CDR2 FQNEAQ (reference sequence). The CDR3 sequence is CASSSDRTANYGYTF. Here the CDR3 DNA reads TGTGCCAGCAGCTCCGACCGTACAGCTAACTATGGCTACACCTTC.

V is TRBV6-5 and J is TRBJ2-3; 10 bases match TRBD1. V gave up 5 bases and J gave up 4 bases; unmatched junction bases: 3. The CDR3 contains 14 residues. The germline gives CDR1 MNHEY, CDR2 SVGAGI. The CDR3 loop is CASSQGTGADTQYF. For the CDR3, the DNA is TGTGCCAGCAGTCAAGGGACAGGGGCAGATACGCAGTATTTT.

The chain carries TRBV7-8 and TRBJ2-5; 7 nucleotides match TRBD1. This CDR3 region has 14 residues. CDR1 is SGHVS and CDR2 is FQNEAQ in the germline V gene. The ends lost 5 bases at V and 5 bases at J; junction bases unmatched: 8. CDR3 sequence (DNA): TGTGCCAGCAGCCAGAACAGGGGAGCGGAGACCCAGTACTTC. This encodes CASSQNRGAETQYF.

This chain links TRBV10-3 with TRBJ2-3; TRBD2 agrees at 7 bases. The germline V gene encodes CDR1 ENHRY and CDR2 SYGVKD. V dropped 8 bases and J dropped 1; count of bases not matched to a gene: 9. CDR3 size: 15 residues. The CDR3 sequence: CAIAWGGGGTDTQYF. CDR3 nucleotides: TGTGCCATCGCATGGGGCGGGGGAGGCACAGATACGCAGTATTTT.

This chain uses TRBV4-1 with TRBJ1-5, with TRBD1 identical over 8 bases. V shed 2 bases and J 2 bases; nucleotides not matched to a gene: 5. The germline V gene encodes CDR1 MGHRA and CDR2 YSYEKL. CDR3 size: 16 residues. The CDR3 region has the DNA TGCGCCAGCAGCCAAAGAGACAGGGGAGGCAATCAGCCCCAGCATTTT. Translated: CASSQRDRGGNQPQHF.

This sequence joins TRBV7-8 and TRBJ2-1; 11 positions agree with TRBD2. CDR3 size: 15 residues. V trimming: 1 base; J trimming: 9 bases; junction bases outside the gene matches: 5. Germline CDR1 reads SGHVS; CDR2 reads FQNEAQ. In nucleotides, the CDR3 is TGTGCCAGCAGCTTAGACCCTAGCGGGGGGCGTGAGCAGTTCTTC. It codes for CASSLDPSGGREQFF.

This clone occurred once. The chain carries TRBV9 and TRBJ2-5, with 10 bases lining up with TRBD1. Germline V gene sequence: CDR1 SGDLS, CDR2 YYNGEE. The CDR3 totals 14 residues. Losses at the gene ends were 4 bases for V and 1 base for J; bases not matched to a gene: 1. This chain's CDR3 is CASSRDRGQETQYF. CDR3 sequence (DNA): TGTGCCAGCAGCCGGGACAGGGGCCAAGAGACCCAGTACTTC.

This rearrangement joins TRBV30 to TRBJ1-5; TRBD1 might be the D (6 bases). From germline, CDR1 is GTSNPN and CDR2 SVGIG (reference sequence). V lost 2 bases and J lost 5, with 16 bases in between. The CDR3 is made up of 15 amino acids. CDR3 nucleotide sequence: TGTGCCTGGAGTTCCCTGGCGGGGGGGCATCAGCCCCAGCATTTT. Its translation is CAWSSLAGGHQPQHF.

Details on this clone: At one end the junction does not follow the germline gene, possibly because of a read error. V is TRBV19 and J is TRBJ2-5, with TRBD2 identical over 13 bases. The germline CDR1 and CDR2 sequences are LNHDA and SQIVND (reference sequence). The CDR3 is 14 amino acids. The CDR3 sequence is CASSIGTSGALLDF. DNA of the CDR3: TGTGCCAGTAGTATCGGGACTAGCGGGGCCTTACTAGACTTC.

This chain connects TRBV18 to TRBJ2-5; TRBD1 matches 7 bases. The V segment lost 5 bases and the J segment 2 bases; nucleotides outside the gene matches: 5. This CDR3 is built from 14 residues. Per germline, CDR1 KGHSH and CDR2 LQKENI. CDR3 in DNA: TGTGCCAGCTCAATCGGGACAGAGCAAGAGACCCAGTACTTC. Translation: CASSIGTEQETQYF.